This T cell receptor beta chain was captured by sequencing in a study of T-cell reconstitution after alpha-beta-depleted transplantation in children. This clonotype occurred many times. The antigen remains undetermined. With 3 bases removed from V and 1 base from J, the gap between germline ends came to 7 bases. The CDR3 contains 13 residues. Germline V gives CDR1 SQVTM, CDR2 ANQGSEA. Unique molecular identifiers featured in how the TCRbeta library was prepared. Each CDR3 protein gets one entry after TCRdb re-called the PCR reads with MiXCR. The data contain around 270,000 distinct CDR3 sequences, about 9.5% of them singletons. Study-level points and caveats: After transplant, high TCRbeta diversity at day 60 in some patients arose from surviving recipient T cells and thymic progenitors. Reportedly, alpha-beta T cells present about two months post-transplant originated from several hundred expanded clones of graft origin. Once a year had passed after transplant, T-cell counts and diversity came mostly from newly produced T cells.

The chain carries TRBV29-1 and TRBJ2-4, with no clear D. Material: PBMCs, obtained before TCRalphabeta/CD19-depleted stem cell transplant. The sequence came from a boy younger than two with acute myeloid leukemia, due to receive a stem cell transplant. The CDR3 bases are TGCAGCGTTGAGAAAGGGGCCAAAAACATTCAGTACTTC. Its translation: CSVEKGAKNIQYF.